The clone carrying this TCR beta chain has only a few counts. Its antigen is unknown. CDR3 length: 14 residues. Trimming removed 5 bases from V and 0 bases from J, with 11 bases in between. The germline V gene encodes CDR1 SEHNR and CDR2 FQNEAQ (reference sequence). The authors reverse transcribed all of the isolated RNA, so sequencing captured expressed TCRB transcripts. The protocol was immunoSEQ multiplex PCR, while the TCRdb copy is restricted to in-frame clones and leaves out a portion. Of 240,000 or so clones in the sample, roughly 22% are singletons; the top ten hold roughly 0.028%. The data were obtained in a study of beta chain features in type 1 diabetes. Whole-study findings and limits: TCRB CDR3 length was moderately but significantly reduced in all four CD4+ subsets of Type 1 diabetes patients. Individuals with type 1 diabetes displayed fewer insertions and more deletions at VDJ junctions.

In all sorted populations, purity surpassed 95%. Material for sequencing was naive CD4+ T cells from blood. This receptor was taken from a woman in her 40s with type 1 diabetes. The V and J genes are TRBV7-9 and TRBJ2-7; possible D gene TRBD1, 5 bases. CDR3 sequence (DNA): TGTGCCAGCAGCGTGACAGTAAGCTCCTACGAGCAGTACTTC. Its translation is CASSVTVSSYEQYF.